Detailed here is one T cell receptor beta chain. Its antigen remains unidentified. The data originate from a study of T-cell reconstitution after alpha-beta-depleted transplantation in children. Preparation of the TCRbeta library used unique molecular identifiers. TCRdb reprocessed the PCR reads with MiXCR, giving one entry per CDR3 protein. The repertoire consists of hundreds of thousands of distinct CDR3 sequences, with 10% to 15% occurring once and the leading ten covering around 0.79%. Findings and limits, study-wide: Reported findings indicate that, about two months after transplant, alpha-beta T cells came from several hundred expanded clones, which were derived from non-depleted graft cells. One year after transplant, T-cell counts and diversity came mostly from newly produced T cells. The origin of high day-60 TCRbeta diversity in some patients lay in surviving recipient T cells and thymic progenitors.

This TCR derives from a girl aged 2 to 10 with congenital amegakaryocytic thrombocytopenia, due to receive a stem cell transplant. Sequenced material: PBMCs, taken before TCRalphabeta/CD19-depleted stem cell transplant.

The CDR3 here is CASRDPYNEQFF. The CDR3 DNA is TGTGCCAGCAGGGACCCCTACAATGAGCAGTTCTTC. The rearrangement uses TRBV7-9 and TRBJ2-1; D gene ambiguous. With 6 bases removed from V and 2 bases from J, the gap between germline ends came to 5 bases. In germline, CDR1 is SEHNR, CDR2 FQNEAQ (reference sequence). CDR3 length: 12 residues.